These 27 T cell receptor beta chains came from one sample sequenced in a study of cytomegalovirus exposure and HLA in healthy donors. A multiplex PCR was run with 60 Vbeta primers and 13 Jbeta primers. Data came from immunoSEQ multiplex PCR; TCRdb stores just in-frame clones and leaves some out. The sample includes some 210,000 clones, 75% to 90% of them seen just once. Sequenced material: PBMCs. The source is a man aged 25-45 years in good health and CMV-seronegative.

V is TRBV6-1 and J is TRBJ1-2, with unresolved D. The V gene lost 4 bases and the J gene lost 3 bases, with 6 bases spanning the gap. Germline V gene data show CDR1 as MNHNS and CDR2 as SASEGT. The CDR3 is 12 residues long. CDR3 bases: TGTGCCAGCAGTGGCGCCTACTATGGCTACACCTTC. As protein: CASSGAYYGYTF.

The chain has TRBV18 and TRBJ1-1, with TRBD1 matching over 7 bases. The CDR3 is 16 residues long. The J segment lost 1 base and the V segment lost 3 bases, leaving 8 bases of the junction unmatched. Germline assignment: CDR1 KGHSH and CDR2 LQKENI. The CDR3: CASSPTKGGANTEAFF. DNA of the CDR3: TGTGCCAGCTCACCTACTAAAGGGGGCGCGAACACTGAAGCTTTCTTT. The entire variable domain, with the rest obtained from reference TRBV18 and TRBJ1-1, is as follows: NAGVMQNPRHLVRRRGQEARLRCSPMKGHSHVYWYRQLPEEGLKFMVYLQKENIIDESGMPKERFSAEFPKEGPSILRIQQVVRGDSAAYFCASSPTKGGANTEAFFGQGTRLTVV.

The J gene is TRBJ2-7, the V gene TRBV5-4, with D possibly matching TRBD2 (6 bases). V dropped 4 bases and J dropped 4 bases, with 15 bases sitting between them. Germline V gives CDR1 SGHNT, CDR2 YYREEE (reference sequence). This CDR3 has 14 amino acids. CDR3 sequence (DNA): TGTGCCAGCAGCCGTCGGGCTAGCGTGTACGAGCAGTACTTC. Protein product: CASSRRASVYEQYF.

The V gene is TRBV2, the J gene TRBJ2-6; TRBD1 aligns across 7 bases. V shed 6 bases, J shed 16 bases, and the junction held 3 bases outside the gene matches. The CDR3 runs to 10 residues. The V gene's germline CDR1 is SNHLY and CDR2 FYNNEI. In DNA, the CDR3 is TGTGCCAGCAGGGGGACAGTGCTGACTTTC. This codes for CASRGTVLTF.

The rearrangement joins TRBV7-9 to TRBJ1-1; TRBD1 agrees at 7 bases. V was clipped by 2 bases and J by 1 base; unmatched bases: 4. The CDR3 sequence is 15 residues long. Germline values: CDR1 SEHNR, CDR2 FQNEAQ (reference sequence). The CDR3 reads CASSLPGQKNTEAFF. The CDR3 nucleotides read TGTGCCAGCAGCTTACCGGGACAGAAGAACACTGAAGCTTTCTTT.

In this sample, this clone turned up once. The chain joins TRBV15 to TRBJ2-3, with D uncertain. The CDR3 contains 12 residues. The germline CDR1 and CDR2 sequences are LNHNV and YYDKDF (reference sequence). Trimming shortened V by 0 bases and J by 6 bases, and 4 bases separated the two germline ends. The CDR3 region is CATSRDRDTQYF. For the CDR3, the DNA is TGTGCCACCAGCAGAGATCGGGATACGCAGTATTTT.

The chain links TRBV5-1 to TRBJ1-2; D unresolved. Germline V gives CDR1 SGHRS, CDR2 YFSETQ. V was pared by 0 bases and J by 10 bases, with 16 bases between. The CDR3 totals 14 residues. Here the CDR3 DNA reads TGCGCCAGCAGCTTGGAGGCAGGTAAAGCTCTCTACACCTTC. Protein sequence: CASSLEAGKALYTF.

This clone was seen only a few times. This chain links TRBV5-1 with TRBJ2-3; 7 bases align to TRBD2. V gave up 1 base and J gave up 4 bases; unmatched junction bases: 12. Per germline, CDR1 SGHRS and CDR2 YFSETQ. This CDR3 is 17 amino acids long. CDR3: CASSLSGGGSWPDTQYF. The DNA of the CDR3 is TGCGCCAGCAGCTTGAGCGGCGGCGGGAGTTGGCCAGATACGCAGTATTTT.

The V gene is TRBV5-1, the J gene TRBJ2-3, with TRBD2 matching over 7 bases. Germline V gene data show CDR1 as SGHRS and CDR2 as YFSETQ. With V trimmed by 5 bases and J by 2 bases, 14 bases remained unmatched. CDR3 size: 17 residues. CDR3 DNA: TGCGCCAGCAGGGTTACCGGGACTACCCATTCCACAGATACGCAGTATTTT. Protein: CASRVTGTTHSTDTQYF.

The chain is built from TRBV28 and TRBJ2-7, with 7 bases fitting TRBD1. With V trimmed by 9 bases and J by 4 bases, 6 bases remained unmatched. The CDR3 runs to 12 residues. Germline V gene sequence: CDR1 MDHEN, CDR2 SYDVKM. The chain's CDR3 is CASGTVAYEQYF. The CDR3 DNA reads as TGTGCCAGTGGGACAGTTGCTTACGAGCAGTACTTC.

The chain recombines TRBV27 with TRBJ2-5; D unresolved. Trimming removed 2 bases at V and 5 bases at J, with 9 bases between. Germline values: CDR1 MNHEY, CDR2 SMNVEV (reference sequence). The CDR3 covers 13 residues. In nucleotides, the CDR3 is TGTGCCAGCAGTTTAATGGCAGCGGAGACCCAGTACTTC. This codes for CASSLMAAETQYF.

This chain links TRBV2 with TRBJ1-6, with a possible D match to TRBD1 (6 bases). Trimming left V 6 bases short and J 7 bases short, with 13 bases between. The germline V gene has CDR1 SNHLY and CDR2 FYNNEI. CDR3 size: 14 residues. The CDR3 here is CASRRDQGNSPLHF. As DNA, the CDR3 is TGTGCCAGCAGAAGGGACCAGGGGAATTCACCCCTCCACTTT.

This clone was seen a few times. The CDR3 DNA sequence: TGCGCCAGCAGTGCGGAGGAATCTAGCGGGAGATTGGGGTTAGGAAACATTCAGTACTTC. Translated: CASSAEESSGRLGLGNIQYF. The chain uses TRBV10-1 and TRBJ2-4, with TRBD2 identical over 10 bases. CDR1 WNHNN and CDR2 SYGVQD come from the germline V gene (reference sequence). This CDR3 is built from 20 residues. After removal of 4 bases from V and 6 bases from J, the junction contained 21 bases not matched to a gene.

The CDR3 coding sequence is TGTGCCAGCAGCTCGATTGGACAGGGGGCAGATACGCAGTATTTT. Protein sequence: CASSSIGQGADTQYF. The genes are TRBV7-8 and TRBJ2-3, with 10 bases that match TRBD1. CDR3 length: 15 residues. CDR1 is SGHVS and CDR2 is FQNEAQ in the germline V gene. V lost 4 bases and J lost 4; bases outside the gene matches: 5.

This chain joins TRBV5-1 and TRBJ2-2; TRBD1 matches 7 bases. The CDR3 totals 16 residues. Looked up from germline, CDR1 is SGHRS and CDR2 is YFSETQ. Germline trimming cut 4 bases from V and 0 bases from J; bases unmatched to any gene: 6. The CDR3 protein is CASSPRTGTNTGELFF. DNA of the CDR3: TGCGCCAGCAGCCCCAGGACAGGCACGAACACCGGGGAGCTGTTTTTT.

The chain links TRBV5-1 to TRBJ2-5, with 12 bases fitting TRBD2. V dropped 4 bases and J dropped 6; count of bases not matched to a gene: 7. This CDR3 has 15 residues. Per the germline V gene, CDR1 is SGHRS and CDR2 is YFSETQ. CDR3 DNA: TGCGCCAGCAGCGGAGGACTAGCGGGATTTCAGACCCAGTACTTC. Its translation is CASSGGLAGFQTQYF.

This chain connects TRBV4-1 to TRBJ1-2, with D possibly matching TRBD1 (6 bases). CDR1 is MGHRA, CDR2 YSYEKL, per germline. The V end lost 5 bases, the J end lost 4 bases, and 20 bases lay between the germline ends. The CDR3 consists of 16 residues. The CDR3 reads CASSLRPGQGFYGYTF. CDR3 in DNA: TGCGCCAGCAGCTTACGCCCGGGGCAGGGGTTCTATGGCTACACCTTC.

This chain joins TRBV9 and TRBJ2-3, with TRBD2 matching over 15 bases. The V gene end was trimmed by 4 bases and the J gene end by 1 base; junction bases not matched to a gene: 7. This CDR3 comprises 18 residues. CDR1 SGDLS and CDR2 YYNGEE come from the germline V gene. This CDR3 is CASSTGLAGGGGTDTQYF. For the CDR3, the DNA is TGTGCCAGCAGCACGGGACTAGCGGGAGGTGGTGGCACAGATACGCAGTATTTT. Variable domain in full (rest from reference TRBV9 and TRBJ2-3): DSGVTQTPKHLITATGQRVTLRCSPRSGDLSVYWYQQSLDQGLQFLIQYYNGEERAKGNILERFSAQQFPDLHSELNLSSLELGDSALYFCASSTGLAGGGGTDTQYFGPGTRLTVL.

The chain couples TRBV5-1 to TRBJ2-3; perhaps TRBD1 as D (5 bases). The CDR3 sequence is 14 residues long. V shed 5 bases and J shed 6 bases, with 16 bases lying between them. CDR1 and CDR2 (germline): SGHRS, YFSETQ. CDR3 in amino acids: CASRGPGATDTQYF. DNA of the CDR3: TGCGCCAGCAGAGGCCCTGGGGCGACGGATACGCAGTATTTT.

The chain is built from TRBV9 and TRBJ2-1, with 7 bases that match TRBD2. V lost 2 bases and J lost 1; bases outside the gene matches: 3. The CDR3 covers 15 residues. CDR1 and CDR2 (germline): SGDLS, YYNGEE. This CDR3 is CASSVSSGSYNEQFF. The CDR3 DNA is TGTGCCAGCAGCGTCTCTAGCGGTTCCTACAATGAGCAGTTCTTC.

The chain couples TRBV9 to TRBJ2-5, with 8 bases that match TRBD1. The J call is uncertain, as TRBJ2-7 better fits the DNA end. Germline V CDR1 and CDR2: SGDLS, YYNGEE. The CDR3 sequence is 16 residues long. CDR3 residues: CASSSGDRLLSYEQYF. The CDR3 DNA reads as TGTGCCAGCAGCTCAGGGGACAGGTTGTTATCCTACGAGCAGTACTTC.

This clone was seen a few times. Other DNA variants within this sample encode the same CDR3. This chain connects TRBV6-5 to TRBJ1-2; D remains unclear. Trimming left V 5 bases short and J 4 bases short, with 11 bases between. CDR3 length: 13 residues. From germline, CDR1 is MNHEY and CDR2 SVGAGI. CDR3 amino acids: CASSRTGSYGYTF. The CDR3 DNA is TGTGCCAGCAGTCGGACGGGATCCTATGGCTACACCTTC.

V and J are TRBV5-1 and TRBJ2-7; no definite D call. V was pared by 4 bases and J by 6 bases, with 14 bases between. The length of the CDR3 is 13 residues. The germline gives CDR1 SGHRS, CDR2 YFSETQ. The CDR3 protein is CASSPETLAEQYF. CDR3 sequence (DNA): TGCGCCAGCAGCCCTGAAACCTTGGCCGAGCAGTACTTC.

The count of this clone is one. V and J are TRBV28 and TRBJ1-2, with D unclear. V was cut by 3 bases and J by 5 bases, with 22 bases left in between. Looked up from germline, CDR1 is MDHEN and CDR2 is SYDVKM. The CDR3 sequence is 17 residues long. The CDR3 DNA follows: TGTGCCAGCAGTTTGGGTGGCTCGATGGGCAGTACTTATGGCTACACCTTC. It yields the protein CASSLGGSMGSTYGYTF.

The count of this clone is one. This rearrangement joins TRBV29-1 to TRBJ2-3; a weak D match, TRBD2 (5 bases). This CDR3 is 12 amino acids long. In germline, CDR1 is SQVTM, CDR2 ANQGSEA. Between the trimmed V and J ends, which lost 2 bases and 5 bases, there was a span of 8 bases. CDR3 region: CSVEPGLDTQYF. As DNA, the CDR3 is TGCAGCGTTGAACCGGGATTAGATACGCAGTATTTT.

The J gene is TRBJ2-3, the V gene TRBV7-8; 7 positions agree with TRBD2. The V gene end was trimmed by 5 bases and the J gene end by 0 bases; junction bases not matched to a gene: 2. The length of the CDR3 is 14 residues. The germline CDR1 and CDR2 sequences are SGHVS and FQNEAQ. The DNA of the CDR3 is TGTGCCAGCAGCATACTAGCGAGCACAGATACGCAGTATTTT. Translating it yields CASSILASTDTQYF.

J is TRBJ2-2 and V is TRBV5-4; D is uncertain. This CDR3 has 12 amino acids. Looked up from germline, CDR1 is SGHNT and CDR2 is YYREEE (reference sequence). Between the trimmed V and J ends, which lost 0 bases and 8 bases, there was a span of 5 bases. The CDR3 region is CASSLDQGELFF. The CDR3 nucleotides are TGTGCCAGCAGCTTGGATCAGGGGGAGCTGTTTTTT.